The T cell receptor (beta chain) described here comes from a study of T-cell reconstitution after alpha-beta-depleted transplantation in children. This clonotype has only a few counts. Preparing the TCRbeta library involved the use of unique molecular identifiers. One entry per CDR3 protein, called by TCRdb with MiXCR from the PCR reads. The data contain about half a million distinct CDR3 sequences, approximately 13% of them singletons. This TCR was recovered from a human donor who donated a stem cell graft to a child with combined immunodeficiency. The specimen was PBMCs from the stem cell graft donor, collected from the stem cell graft.

CDR3 protein: CASTKAGENGELFF. In DNA, the CDR3 is TGTGCCAGCACCAAAGCGGGAGAGAACGGGGAGCTGTTTTTT. The chain employs TRBV9 and TRBJ2-2, with 8 bases aligning to TRBD2. Germline lookup yields CDR1 SGDLS and CDR2 YYNGEE. Trimming took 6 bases from V and 7 from J; bases not matched to a gene: 8. The CDR3 loop spans 14 amino acids.